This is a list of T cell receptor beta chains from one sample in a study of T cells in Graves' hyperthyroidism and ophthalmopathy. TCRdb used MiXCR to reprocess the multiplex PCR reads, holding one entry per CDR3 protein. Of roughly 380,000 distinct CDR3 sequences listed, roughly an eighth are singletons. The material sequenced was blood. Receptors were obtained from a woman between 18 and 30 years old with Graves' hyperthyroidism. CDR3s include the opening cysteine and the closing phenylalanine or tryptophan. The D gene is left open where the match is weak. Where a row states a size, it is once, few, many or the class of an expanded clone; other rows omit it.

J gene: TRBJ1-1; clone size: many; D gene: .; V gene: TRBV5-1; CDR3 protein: CASTQRGEAFF; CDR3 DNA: TGCGCCAGCACCCAACGGGGTGAAGCTTTCTTT
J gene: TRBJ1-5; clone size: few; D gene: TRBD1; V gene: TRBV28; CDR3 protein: CASSLQQGAGNQPQHF; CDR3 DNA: TGTGCCAGCAGTCTCCAACAGGGGGCAGGAAATCAGCCCCAGCATTTT
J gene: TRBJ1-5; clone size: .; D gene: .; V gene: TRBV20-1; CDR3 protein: CSARAVSNDQPQHF; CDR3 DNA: TGCAGTGCTAGAGCTGTTAGTAACGATCAGCCCCAGCATTTT
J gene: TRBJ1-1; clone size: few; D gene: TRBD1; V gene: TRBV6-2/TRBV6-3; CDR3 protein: CASSKGPIQGGTTPNTEAFF; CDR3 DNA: TGTGCCAGCTCAAAGGGGCCCATACAGGGGGGCACAACACCGAACACTGAAGCTTTCTTT
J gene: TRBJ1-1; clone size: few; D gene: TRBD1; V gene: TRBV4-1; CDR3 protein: CASSQDLVDRGPEAFF; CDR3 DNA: TGCGCCAGCAGCCAAGATCTTGTGGACAGGGGCCCTGAAGCTTTCTTT
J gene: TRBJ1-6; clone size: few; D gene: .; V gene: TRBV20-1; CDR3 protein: CSASTGPNSPLHF; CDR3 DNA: TGCAGTGCTTCGACAGGCCCCAATTCACCCCTCCACTTT
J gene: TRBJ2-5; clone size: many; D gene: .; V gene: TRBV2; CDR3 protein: CASSLRYQETQYF; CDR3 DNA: TGTGCCAGCAGTTTGCGCTACCAAGAGACCCAGTACTTC
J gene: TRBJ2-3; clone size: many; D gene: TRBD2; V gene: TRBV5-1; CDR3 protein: CASRPMGTSGGTDTQYF; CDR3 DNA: TGCGCCAGCAGACCAATGGGGACTAGCGGGGGCACAGATACGCAGTATTTT
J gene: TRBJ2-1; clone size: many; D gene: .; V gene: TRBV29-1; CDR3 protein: CSVEGATNEQFF; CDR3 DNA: TGCAGCGTTGAAGGGGCGACCAATGAGCAGTTCTTC
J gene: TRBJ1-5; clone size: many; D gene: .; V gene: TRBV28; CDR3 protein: CASRRGGNNQPQHF; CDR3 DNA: TGTGCCAGCCGGCGGGGGGGAAACAATCAGCCCCAGCATTTT
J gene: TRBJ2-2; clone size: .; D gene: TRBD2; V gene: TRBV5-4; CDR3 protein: CASSFPQAGARSGELFF; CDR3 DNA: TGTGCCAGCAGCTTTCCCCAAGCGGGAGCTCGGTCCGGGGAGCTGTTTTTT
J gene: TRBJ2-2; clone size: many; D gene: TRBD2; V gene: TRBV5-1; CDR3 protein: CASSLDGRGTGELFF; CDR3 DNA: TGCGCCAGCAGCTTGGACGGGAGGGGGACCGGGGAGCTGTTTTTT
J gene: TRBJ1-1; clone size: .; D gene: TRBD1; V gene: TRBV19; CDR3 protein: CASSILGQGASTEAFF; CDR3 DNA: TGTGCCAGTAGTATCCTAGGACAGGGGGCAAGCACTGAAGCTTTCTTT
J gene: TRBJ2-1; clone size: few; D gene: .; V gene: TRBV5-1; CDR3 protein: CASSLAREGRNEQFF; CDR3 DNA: TGCGCCAGCAGCTTGGCCAGGGAAGGTCGCAATGAGCAGTTCTTC
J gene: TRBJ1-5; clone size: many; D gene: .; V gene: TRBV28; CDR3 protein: CASSLLGRENQPQHF; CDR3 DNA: TGTGCCAGCAGTTTACTGGGCAGGGAAAATCAGCCCCAGCATTTT
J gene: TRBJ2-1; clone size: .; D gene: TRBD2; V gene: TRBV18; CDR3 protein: CASSHGLAGSSYNEQFF; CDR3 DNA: TGTGCCAGCTCCCACGGACTAGCGGGGAGCTCCTACAATGAGCAGTTCTTC
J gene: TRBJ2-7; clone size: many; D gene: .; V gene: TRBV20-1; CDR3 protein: CSAPDYSSYEQYF; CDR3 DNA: TGCAGTGCTCCAGACTATAGCTCCTACGAGCAGTACTTC
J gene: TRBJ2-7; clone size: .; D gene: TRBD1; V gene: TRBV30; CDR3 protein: CAWSDDGTGPYEQYF; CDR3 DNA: TGTGCCTGGAGTGACGACGGGACAGGTCCCTACGAGCAGTACTTC
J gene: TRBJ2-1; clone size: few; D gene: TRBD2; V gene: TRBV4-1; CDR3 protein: CASSQIAGGGSNEQFF; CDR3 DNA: TGTGCCAGCAGCCAAATAGCGGGAGGCGGAAGCAATGAGCAGTTCTTC
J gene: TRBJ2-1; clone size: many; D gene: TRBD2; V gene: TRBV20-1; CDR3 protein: CSARASGIYNEQFF; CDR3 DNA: TGCAGTGCTAGAGCTAGCGGGATCTACAATGAGCAGTTCTTC
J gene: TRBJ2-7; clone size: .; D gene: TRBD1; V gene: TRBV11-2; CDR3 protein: CASSPYRDSHYEQYF; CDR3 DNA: TGTGCCAGCAGCCCCTACCGGGACAGTCACTACGAGCAGTACTTC
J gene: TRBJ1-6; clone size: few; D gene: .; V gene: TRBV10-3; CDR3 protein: CATALGQRHNSPLHF; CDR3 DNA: TGTGCCACAGCCTTAGGACAGCGCCACAATTCACCCCTCCACTTT
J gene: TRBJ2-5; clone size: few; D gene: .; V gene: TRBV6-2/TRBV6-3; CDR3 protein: CASNRGQETQYF; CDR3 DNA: TGTGCCAGCAATCGCGGGCAAGAGACCCAGTACTTC
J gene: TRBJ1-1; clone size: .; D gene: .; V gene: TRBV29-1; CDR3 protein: CSVEEMNTEAFF; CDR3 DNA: TGCAGCGTGGAGGAAATGAACACTGAAGCTTTCTTT
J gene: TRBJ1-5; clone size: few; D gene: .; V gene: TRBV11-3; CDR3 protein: CASSPRVQGYQPQHF; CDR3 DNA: TGTGCCAGCAGCCCGCGAGTACAGGGCTATCAGCCCCAGCATTTT
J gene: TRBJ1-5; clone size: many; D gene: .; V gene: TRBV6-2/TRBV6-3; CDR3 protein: CASPRLGPDFQPQHF; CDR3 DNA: TGTGCCAGCCCTAGGCTTGGACCAGACTTTCAGCCCCAGCATTTT
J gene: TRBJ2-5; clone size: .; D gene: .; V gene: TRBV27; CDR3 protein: CASSLKWRYRYQETQYF; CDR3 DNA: TGTGCCAGCAGTTTAAAATGGCGCTACAGGTACCAAGAGACCCAGTACTTC
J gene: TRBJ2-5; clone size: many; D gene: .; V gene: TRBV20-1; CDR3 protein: CSARIPSDRETQYF; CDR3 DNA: TGCAGTGCTAGGATCCCTAGCGATAGGGAGACCCAGTACTTC
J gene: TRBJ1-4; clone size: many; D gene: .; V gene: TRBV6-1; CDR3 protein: CATRSAEKLFF; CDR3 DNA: TGTGCCACCCGGTCGGCTGAAAAACTGTTTTTT
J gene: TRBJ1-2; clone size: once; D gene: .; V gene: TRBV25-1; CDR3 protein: CASSSPGLYYGYTF; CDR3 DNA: TGTGCCAGCAGTTCGCCAGGGCTGTACTATGGCTACACCTTC
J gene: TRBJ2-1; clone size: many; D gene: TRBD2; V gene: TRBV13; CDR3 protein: CASSLAGLNNEQFF; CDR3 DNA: TGTGCCAGCAGCCTAGCGGGATTAAACAATGAGCAGTTCTTC
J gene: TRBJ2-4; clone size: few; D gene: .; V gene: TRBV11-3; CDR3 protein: CASSLSPENIQYF; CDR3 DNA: TGTGCCAGCAGCTTATCCCCCGAAAACATTCAGTACTTC
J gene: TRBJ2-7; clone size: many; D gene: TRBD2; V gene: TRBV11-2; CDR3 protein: CASSFSREVYEQYF; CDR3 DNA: TGTGCCAGCAGCTTCTCCCGGGAGGTCTACGAGCAGTACTTC
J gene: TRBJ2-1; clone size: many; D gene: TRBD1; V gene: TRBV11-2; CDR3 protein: CASSLSGGRSNEQFF; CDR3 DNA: TGTGCCAGCAGCTTATCAGGGGGCCGAAGCAATGAGCAGTTCTTC
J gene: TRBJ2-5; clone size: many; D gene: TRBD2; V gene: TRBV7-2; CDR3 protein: CASSLASGRQETQYF; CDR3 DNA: TGTGCCAGCAGCTTAGCTAGCGGGAGGCAAGAGACCCAGTACTTC
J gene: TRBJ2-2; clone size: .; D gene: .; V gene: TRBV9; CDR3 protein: CASSLYLNTGELFF; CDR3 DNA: TGTGCCAGCAGCTTATACCTTAACACCGGGGAGCTGTTTTTT
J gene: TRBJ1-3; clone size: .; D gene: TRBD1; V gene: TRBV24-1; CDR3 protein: CATSDLLDRGSSGNTIYF; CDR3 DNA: TGTGCCACCAGTGATTTGCTTGACAGGGGAAGCTCTGGAAACACCATATATTTT
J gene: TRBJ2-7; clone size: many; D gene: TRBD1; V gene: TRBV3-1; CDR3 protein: CASSRTGNEQYF; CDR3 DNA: TGTGCCAGCAGCAGGACAGGGAACGAGCAGTACTTC
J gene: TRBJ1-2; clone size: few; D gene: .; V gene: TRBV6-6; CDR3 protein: CASSYAGDGYGYTF; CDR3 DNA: TGTGCCAGCAGTTACGCAGGGGATGGCTATGGCTACACCTTC
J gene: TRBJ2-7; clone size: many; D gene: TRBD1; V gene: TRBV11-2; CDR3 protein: CASSSGQGFEQYF; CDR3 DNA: TGTGCCAGCAGCTCGGGACAGGGGTTCGAGCAGTACTTC
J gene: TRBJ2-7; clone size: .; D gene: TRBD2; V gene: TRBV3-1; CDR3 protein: CASSQAGGLHEQYF; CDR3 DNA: TGTGCCAGCAGCCAAGCGGGAGGTCTGCACGAGCAGTACTTC
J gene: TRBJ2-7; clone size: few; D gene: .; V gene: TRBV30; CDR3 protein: CAFSGGYEQYF; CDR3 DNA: TGTGCCTTCTCCGGCGGCTACGAGCAGTACTTC
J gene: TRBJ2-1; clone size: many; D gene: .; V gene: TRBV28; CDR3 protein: CASSLSISYNEQFF; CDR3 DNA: TGTGCCAGCAGTTTATCTATCTCCTACAATGAGCAGTTCTTC
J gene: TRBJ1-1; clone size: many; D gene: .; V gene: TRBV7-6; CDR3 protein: CASSSIQALRKTEAFF; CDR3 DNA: TGTGCCAGCAGCTCTATACAGGCCCTCCGGAAGACTGAAGCTTTCTTT
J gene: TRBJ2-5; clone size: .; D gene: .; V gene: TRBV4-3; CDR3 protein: CASSQGGTGSRYF; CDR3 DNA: TGCGCCAGCAGCCAGGGGGGTACCGGGAGTCGTTACTTC
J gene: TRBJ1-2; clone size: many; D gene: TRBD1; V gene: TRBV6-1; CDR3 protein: CASSFTGGTANGYTF; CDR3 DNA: TGTGCCAGCAGTTTTACAGGGGGTACGGCTAATGGCTACACCTTC
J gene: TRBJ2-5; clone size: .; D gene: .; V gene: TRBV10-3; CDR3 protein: CAMRDPAEETQYF; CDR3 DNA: TGTGCCATGAGGGACCCTGCTGAAGAGACCCAGTACTTC
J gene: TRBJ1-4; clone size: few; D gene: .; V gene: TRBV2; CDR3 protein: CASSENRINEKLFF; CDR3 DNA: TGTGCCAGCAGTGAGAACAGAATAAATGAAAAACTGTTTTTT
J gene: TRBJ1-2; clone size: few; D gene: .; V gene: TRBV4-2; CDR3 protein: CASSQDRAGMYGYTF; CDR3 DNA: TGTGCCAGCAGCCAAGATCGGGCAGGGATGTATGGCTACACCTTC
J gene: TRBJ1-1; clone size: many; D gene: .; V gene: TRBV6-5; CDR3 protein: CASSYDRRNTEAFF; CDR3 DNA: TGTGCCAGCAGTTATGACAGGAGGAACACTGAAGCTTTCTTT
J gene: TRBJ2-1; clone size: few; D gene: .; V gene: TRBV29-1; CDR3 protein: CSTNQGPAYNEQFF; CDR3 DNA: TGCAGCACAAACCAGGGACCCGCATACAATGAGCAGTTCTTC
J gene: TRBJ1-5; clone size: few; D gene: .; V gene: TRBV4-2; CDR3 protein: CASSQDTTRNQPQHF; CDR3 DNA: TGTGCCAGCAGCCAAGACACTACAAGAAATCAGCCCCAGCATTTT
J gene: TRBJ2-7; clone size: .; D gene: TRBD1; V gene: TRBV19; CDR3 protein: CASSTGQGFSYEQYF; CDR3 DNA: TGTGCCAGTAGTACCGGACAGGGATTCTCCTACGAGCAGTACTTC
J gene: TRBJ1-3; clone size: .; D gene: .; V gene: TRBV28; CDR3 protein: CATGTVGNTIYF; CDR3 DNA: TGTGCGACCGGAACAGTTGGAAACACCATATATTTT
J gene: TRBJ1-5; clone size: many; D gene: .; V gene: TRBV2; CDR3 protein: CASSDPGRSQHF; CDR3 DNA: TGTGCCAGCAGTGACCCCGGAAGGTCCCAGCATTTT